The 23 T cell receptor beta chains in this list originate from one sample, sequenced in a study of cytomegalovirus exposure and HLA in healthy donors. Amplification used 60 Vbeta primers and 13 Jbeta primers. Sequencing used immunoSEQ multiplex PCR; TCRdb keeps in-frame clones, though not all of them. This listing includes 74,000 or so clones. The sequenced sample consisted of PBMCs. These receptors were taken from an older woman in good health and CMV-seronegative.

V and J are TRBV18 and TRBJ2-3; possibly TRBD2 for D (5 bases). V lost 4 bases and J 5 bases, leaving 16 bases between the germline ends. The V gene's germline CDR1 is KGHSH and CDR2 LQKENI. The CDR3 length is 15 residues. Here the CDR3 reads CASSRRLASQDTQYF. CDR3 nucleotide sequence: TGTGCCAGCTCACGCCGGCTAGCCTCGCAAGATACGCAGTATTTT.

This chain links TRBV30 with TRBJ1-5; D perhaps matches TRBD1 (5 bases). This CDR3 is built from 15 residues. Germline V gene lookup returns CDR1 GTSNPN and CDR2 SVGIG (reference sequence). V was shortened by 1 base and J by 7 bases, with 17 bases between the two germline ends. The DNA for the CDR3 is TGTGCCTGGAGTGCCGTAGACAGACCCGGGCAGCCCCAGCATTTT. This translates into CAWSAVDRPGQPQHF.

The rearrangement joins TRBV6-5 to TRBJ1-1; tentative D call: TRBD1 (6 bases). V was cut by 7 bases and J by 1 base, with 13 bases left in between. The CDR3 totals 14 residues. The germline CDR1 and CDR2 sequences are MNHEY and SVGAGI. DNA of the CDR3: TGTGCCAGCATCGGACAACAGGGGAACACTGAAGCTTTCTTT. It yields the protein CASIGQQGNTEAFF.

The chain links TRBV15 to TRBJ2-1, with TRBD2 matching 14 bases. The germline V gene has CDR1 LNHNV and CDR2 YYDKDF (reference sequence). The CDR3 has 13 amino acids. V shed 8 bases and J 9 bases; nucleotides not matched to a gene: 3. CDR3 DNA sequence: TGTGCCACCCGGACTAGCGGGAGGAGTGAGCAGTTCTTC. This sequence encodes CATRTSGRSEQFF.

The chain has TRBV6-4 and TRBJ1-2, with D possibly matching TRBD1 (6 bases). The CDR3 length is 13 residues. Per germline, CDR1 MRHNA and CDR2 SNTAGT. The V end lost 6 bases, the J end lost 5 bases, and 13 bases lay between the germline ends. CDR3 coding DNA: TGTGCCAGCAGAAGAGGGGGGGATTATGGCTACACCTTC. Residues: CASRRGGDYGYTF.

The genes are TRBV19 and TRBJ2-2, with unresolved D. V was pared by 10 bases and J by 4 bases, with 16 bases between. Germline loops: CDR1 LNHDA, CDR2 SQIVND (reference sequence). The CDR3 has 14 residues. The CDR3 reads CATERQVSTGELFF. CDR3 bases: TGTGCCACCGAAAGGCAGGTCTCCACCGGGGAGCTGTTTTTT.

On this clone itself: The junction departs from germline at one end; a sequencing error may be responsible. The rearrangement joins TRBV7-7 to TRBJ2-3, with 14 bases identical to TRBD2. The germline V gene has CDR1 SSHAT and CDR2 FNYEAQ (reference sequence). The CDR3 totals 15 residues. CDR3 region: CASSPGLAGADTQYF. The CDR3 bases are TGTGCTAGCAGCCCGGGACTAGCGGGAGCAGATACGCAGTATTTT.

This rearrangement joins TRBV28 to TRBJ2-5; D is possibly TRBD2 (7 bases). V was trimmed by 8 bases and J by 1 base, leaving 14 bases between them. The CDR3 is 14 residues long. Per the germline V gene, CDR1 is MDHEN and CDR2 is SYDVKM. The CDR3 spells CASRGGGLQETQYF. DNA for the CDR3: TGTGCCAGCCGCGGCGGGGGCCTCCAAGAGACCCAGTACTTC.

This sequence joins TRBV27 and TRBJ2-1, with D perhaps matching TRBD1 (5 bases). The CDR3 is 16 amino acids. Germline V gives CDR1 MNHEY, CDR2 SMNVEV (reference sequence). The germline V and J ends were trimmed by 0 bases and 4 bases, with 13 bases remaining between them. The DNA for the CDR3 is TGTGCCAGCAGTTTATCTGTAGGGGCCCTTTACAATGAGCAGTTCTTC. It specifies CASSLSVGALYNEQFF.

The chain employs TRBV28 and TRBJ1-6, with 9 bases matching TRBD1. CDR1 and CDR2 (germline): MDHEN, SYDVKM. The length of the CDR3 is 14 residues. The ends lost 5 bases at V and 10 bases at J; junction bases unmatched: 6. In DNA, the CDR3 is TGTGCCAGCAGTAGGGGACAGGGAGGCTCACCCCTCCACTTT. Translation gives CASSRGQGGSPLHF.

The V gene is TRBV19, the J gene TRBJ2-3, with 7 bases identical to TRBD1. The CDR3 runs to 18 residues. The junction had 14 bases not matched to a gene; V was cut back by 5 bases and J by 0 bases. The germline CDR1 and CDR2 sequences are LNHDA and SQIVND (reference sequence). The CDR3 bases are TGTGCCAGTAGTGCTTACGGGACAGCTAGATCTAGCACAGATACGCAGTATTTT. Translation: CASSAYGTARSSTDTQYF.

This sequence joins TRBV18 and TRBJ1-2; 10 bases match TRBD1. CDR3 size: 14 residues. V lost 6 bases to trimming and J lost 4 bases; unmatched junction nucleotides: 5. Germline CDR1 is KGHSH and CDR2 is LQKENI. CDR3 sequence reads: CASSDRGVGYGYTF. The CDR3 bases are TGTGCCAGCTCGGACAGGGGGGTCGGCTATGGCTACACCTTC.

The chain uses TRBV18 and TRBJ2-3; 9 bases agree with TRBD1. CDR3 length: 16 residues. V lost 0 bases, J lost 4 bases, and 5 bases stayed unmatched. Per the germline V gene, CDR1 is KGHSH and CDR2 is LQKENI. The CDR3 DNA reads TGTGCCAGCTCACCACCTTTCGGGACAGGGCCAGATACGCAGTATTTT. Its translation is CASSPPFGTGPDTQYF.

J is TRBJ1-6 and V is TRBV11-2; 8 bases are shared with TRBD1. Trimming took 5 bases from V and 14 from J; bases not matched to a gene: 8. Germline V gene lookup returns CDR1 SGHAT and CDR2 FQNNGV. The CDR3 contains 13 residues. CDR3 bases: TGTGCCAGCAGCAACCCGGACAGGGAGGCCCTCCACTTT. Its protein is CASSNPDREALHF.

The chain carries TRBV7-3 and TRBJ2-1; D might be TRBD1 (5 bases). CDR1 SGHTA and CDR2 FQGTGA come from the germline V gene. The CDR3 has 18 residues. Trimming removed 5 bases at V and 0 bases at J, with 20 bases between. CDR3 in DNA: TGTGCCAGCAGCATTATACCCAAGGGGTCTAGCTCCTACAATGAGCAGTTCTTC. This gives the protein CASSIIPKGSSSYNEQFF.

The rearrangement joins TRBV27 to TRBJ1-5; a weak D match, TRBD1 (5 bases). Germline V CDR1 and CDR2: MNHEY, SMNVEV (reference sequence). Trimming left V 2 bases short and J 0 bases short, with 11 bases between. The CDR3 has 16 residues. The CDR3 sequence: CASSLAGLPSNQPQHF. The CDR3 bases are TGTGCCAGCAGTTTAGCAGGGCTTCCTAGCAATCAGCCCCAGCATTTT.

The chain employs TRBV28 and TRBJ2-7, with 9 bases fitting TRBD1. The CDR3 loop spans 15 amino acids. The V segment lost 6 bases and the J segment 5 bases; nucleotides outside the gene matches: 11. Germline loops: CDR1 MDHEN, CDR2 SYDVKM. The CDR3, as DNA: TGTGCCAGCAGCCCGGCCGGGACAGGGAACCACGAGCAGTACTTC. It is translated as CASSPAGTGNHEQYF. The full variable domain, rest sourced from reference TRBV28 and TRBJ2-7, is DVKVTQSSRYLVKRTGEKVFLECVQDMDHENMFWYRQDPGLGLRLIYFSYDVKMKEKGDIPEGYSVSREKKERFSLILESASTNQTSMYLCASSPAGTGNHEQYFGPGTRLTVT.

The chain combines TRBV28 with TRBJ2-7; TRBD1 agrees at 10 bases. V shed 5 bases and J 2 bases; nucleotides not matched to a gene: 6. This CDR3 spans 15 amino acids. Germline V gene data show CDR1 as MDHEN and CDR2 as SYDVKM. CDR3 in amino acids: CASSPGQGIPYEQYF. In nucleotides, the CDR3 is TGTGCCAGCAGTCCGGGACAGGGGATACCCTACGAGCAGTACTTC.

The chain employs TRBV11-2 and TRBJ2-7; 9 positions match TRBD1. CDR3 size: 16 residues. Germline V gene data show CDR1 as SGHAT and CDR2 as FQNNGV. V lost 5 bases to trimming and J lost 0 bases; unmatched junction nucleotides: 8. The CDR3 region has the DNA TGTGCCAGCAGCCCAGCCGGGACAGGGTCCTCCTACGAGCAGTACTTC. The encoded protein is CASSPAGTGSSYEQYF. Combining the CDR3 with reference TRBV11-2 and TRBJ2-7 gives the whole variable domain EAGVAQSPRYKIIEKRQSVAFWCNPISGHATLYWYQQILGQGPKLLIQFQNNGVVDDSQLPKDRFSAERLKGVDSTLKIQPAKLEDSAVYLCASSPAGTGSSYEQYFGPGTRLTVT.

This chain links TRBV18 with TRBJ2-3, with 15 bases aligning to TRBD2. J was trimmed by 3 bases and V by 5 bases; bases with no gene match: 9. Per germline, CDR1 KGHSH and CDR2 LQKENI. The CDR3 has 18 amino acids. This chain's CDR3 is CASSGLAGGPFRTDTQYF. The CDR3 bases are TGTGCCAGCTCAGGACTAGCGGGAGGGCCCTTTCGGACAGATACGCAGTATTTT.

The CDR3 bases are TGCGCCAGCAGACCGACTAGCGGCAGCTCCTACAATGAGCAGTTCTTC. Translation: CASRPTSGSSYNEQFF. This rearrangement joins TRBV4-1 to TRBJ2-1; 9 bases line up with TRBD2. The V segment lost 6 bases and the J segment 0 bases; nucleotides outside the gene matches: 6. The CDR3 has 16 amino acids. The germline V gene has CDR1 MGHRA and CDR2 YSYEKL.

V usage is TRBV18 and J usage is TRBJ1-3; D is unclear. Germline assignment: CDR1 KGHSH and CDR2 LQKENI. This CDR3 contains 13 residues. V was pared by 6 bases and J by 8 bases, with 14 bases between. The CDR3 DNA sequence: TGTGCCAGCTCGCCTCCGGGTGTAGACACCATATATTTT. This gives the protein CASSPPGVDTIYF.

The chain carries TRBV5-1 and TRBJ2-2; possible D gene TRBD1, 6 bases. The germline V gene encodes CDR1 SGHRS and CDR2 YFSETQ. The ends were cut back, 0 bases at V and 6 bases at J, with 9 bases in the middle. This CDR3 comprises 14 residues. CDR3 in DNA: TGCGCCAGCAGCTTGGATCAGGGGTCCGGGGAGCTGTTTTTT. It yields the protein CASSLDQGSGELFF.